Below are 6 T cell receptor beta chains sequenced from a single sample in a study of T-cell memory formation after mild COVID-19. One entry per CDR3 protein, called by TCRdb with MiXCR from the 5' RACE reads. This table holds approximately 500,000 distinct CDR3 sequences, around 25% found once. The sample taken for sequencing was PBMCs or a T cell subset sorted from them (not recorded which). These receptors originate from an adult woman who had mild COVID-19 (a few samples of this study predate the infection). Cell type and time point are not known.

The chain combines TRBV5-1 with TRBJ1-1, with D possibly matching TRBD1 (5 bases). Between the trimmed V and J ends, which lost 0 bases and 5 bases, there was a span of 14 bases. Germline lookup yields CDR1 SGHRS and CDR2 YFSETQ. The CDR3 has 15 residues. The CDR3 DNA is TGCGCCAGCAGCTTGGGGGACGTAAGGAGGACTGAAGCTTTCTTT. It codes for CASSLGDVRRTEAFF.

This clonotype was seen only a few times. The genes are TRBV6-6 and TRBJ2-1, with TRBD1 as a possible D gene (5 bases). Per germline, CDR1 MNHNY and CDR2 SVGAGI (reference sequence). The germline V and J ends were trimmed by 6 bases and 7 bases, with 16 bases remaining between them. The CDR3 is made up of 14 amino acids. The CDR3 protein is CASSRVESRNEQFF. The CDR3 nucleotides read TGTGCCAGCAGCAGGGTGGAAAGTCGGAATGAGCAGTTCTTC.

This clonotype was seen more than once but under ten times. V and J are TRBV5-1 and TRBJ2-1, with TRBD2 matching over 9 bases. This CDR3 comprises 15 residues. Trimming at V came to 7 bases and at J to 5 bases, leaving 10 bases not matched to a gene. Germline assignment: CDR1 SGHRS and CDR2 YFSETQ. CDR3 sequence: CASFSGGTANNEQFF. CDR3 bases: TGCGCCAGCTTCAGCGGGGGGACAGCTAACAATGAGCAGTTCTTC.

The gene calls are TRBV20-1 and TRBJ2-5; 10 nucleotides line up with TRBD2. The CDR3 loop spans 19 amino acids. In germline, CDR1 is DFQATT, CDR2 SNEGSKA (reference sequence). Losses at the gene ends were 6 bases for V and 4 bases for J; bases not matched to a gene: 23. For the CDR3, the DNA is TGCAGTGCCCCCCTTACCGGGACTAGCGAACCCGTACCGGGAGAGACCCAGTACTTC. Protein: CSAPLTGTSEPVPGETQYF.

The chain uses TRBV9 and TRBJ2-5; possible D gene TRBD2, 5 bases. The V and J ends lost 3 bases and 4 bases respectively, with 10 bases between them. CDR1 is SGDLS and CDR2 is YYNGEE in the germline V gene. The length of the CDR3 is 13 residues. The DNA for the CDR3 is TGTGCCAGCAGCGGGGGAGCGGTAGAGACCCAGTACTTC. It translates to CASSGGAVETQYF.

This clonotype was detected a few times. CDR3 coding DNA: TGTGCCAGCAGCTTAGGTGGGTCAGTGAACACTGAAGCTTTCTTT. This translates into CASSLGGSVNTEAFF. The chain employs TRBV7-2 and TRBJ1-1; D is undetermined. The germline CDR1 and CDR2 sequences are SGHTA and FQGNSA. The CDR3 covers 15 residues. V gave up 1 base and J gave up 0 bases, with 9 bases separating them.